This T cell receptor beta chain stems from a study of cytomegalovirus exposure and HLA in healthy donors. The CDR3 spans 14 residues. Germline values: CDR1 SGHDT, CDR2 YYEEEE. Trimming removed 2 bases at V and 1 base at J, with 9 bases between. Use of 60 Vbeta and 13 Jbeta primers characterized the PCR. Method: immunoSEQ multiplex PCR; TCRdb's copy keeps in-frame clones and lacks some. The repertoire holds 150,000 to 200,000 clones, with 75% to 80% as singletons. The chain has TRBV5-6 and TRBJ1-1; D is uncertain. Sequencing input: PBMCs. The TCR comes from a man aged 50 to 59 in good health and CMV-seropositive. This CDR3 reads CASSLTDWNTEAFF. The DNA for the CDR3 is TGTGCCAGCAGCTTAACCGACTGGAACACTGAAGCTTTCTTT.